These T cell receptor beta chains were read from a single sample in a study of human thymus T cells. Repertoires were generated with immunoSEQ multiplex PCR, while TCRdb's copy carries only in-frame clones and drops some. Here the sample spans roughly 130,000 clones, about 95% being singletons. The sample consisted of thymus tissue. The receptors here all came from a boy under three years old with a congenital heart defect but otherwise immunologically healthy. CDR3s include the opening cysteine and the closing phenylalanine or tryptophan. Fields, in order: J gene, V gene, D gene, clone size, CDR3 DNA, CDR3 protein. D genes are given only for firm matches. Size values are once, few and many counts, or a class for expanded clones, and some rows have none.

>TRBJ2-7|TRBV6-5|NA|NA
TGTGCCAGCAGTTACGTGGGAAGTTCCTCGGAGCAGTACTTC
CASSYVGSSSEQYF
>TRBJ2-7|TRBV25-1|NA|NA
TGTGCCAGCAGTGAGTGGAGGGGGTTGTCCTACGAGCAGTACTTC
CASSEWRGLSYEQYF
>TRBJ1-1|TRBV4-3|TRBD1|NA
TGCGCCAGCAGCCAGACATTCCCGGACAGGGGCCCTTGGAACACTGAAGCTTTCTTT
CASSQTFPDRGPWNTEAFF
>TRBJ2-4|TRBV5-1|TRBD2|NA
TGCGCCAGCAGCCCCGGTACTAGCGGGGGACACCGAAGGGCCAAAAACATTCAGTACTTC
CASSPGTSGGHRRAKNIQYF
>TRBJ1-3|TRBV7-9|NA|once
TGTGCCAGCAGCTCCCCCAGACTGGCCTCTGGAAACACCATATATTTT
CASSSPRLASGNTIYF
>TRBJ2-5|TRBV5-8|NA|NA
TGTGCCAGCAGCTTCCCTCCCCCGGAGTACCAAGAGACCCAGTACTTC
CASSFPPPEYQETQYF
>TRBJ1-1|TRBV28|NA|NA
TGTGCCAGCCCAGCCATGAACACTGAAGCTTTCTTT
CASPAMNTEAFF
>TRBJ1-1|TRBV5-6|NA|NA
TGTGCCAGCAGCCTTGGGACCTCGATGAACACTGAAGCTTTCTTT
CASSLGTSMNTEAFF
>TRBJ2-5|TRBV4-1|TRBD2|NA
TGCGCCAGCAGCCAAGATATAGCGGGGATTCAAGAGACCCAGTACTTC
CASSQDIAGIQETQYF
>TRBJ2-3|TRBV5-1|TRBD2|NA
TGCGCCAGCAGCTGGGCTCCTAGCGGGGGGAGTACCTTTGATACGCAGTATTTT
CASSWAPSGGSTFDTQYF
>TRBJ2-1|TRBV11-2|NA|NA
TGTGCCAGCAGAACGAGGGACCATGAGCAGTTCTTC
CASRTRDHEQFF
>TRBJ2-7|TRBV7-9|TRBD1|NA
TGTGCCAGCAGCCCGACAGGGGTCACCTACGAGCAGTACTTC
CASSPTGVTYEQYF
>TRBJ2-5|TRBV5-1|NA|NA
TGCGCCAGCAGCTTGTGGGGCCCAGGACCCAGCGGCCAAGAGACCCAGTACTTC
CASSLWGPGPSGQETQYF
>TRBJ1-4|TRBV10-3|NA|once
TGTGCCATCAGCGCAGGGGCAACTAATGAAAAACTGTTTTTT
CAISAGATNEKLFF
>TRBJ2-4|TRBV5-7|NA|NA
TGTGCCAGCAGCGGGCGGACATATGCCAAAAACATTCAGTACTTC
CASSGRTYAKNIQYF
>TRBJ2-2|TRBV5-5|NA|NA
TGTGCCAGCAGAAATCAGGGTCCCCCGAACACCGGGGAGCTGTTTTTT
CASRNQGPPNTGELFF
>TRBJ1-2|TRBV28|TRBD1|NA
TGTGCCAGCAGTGACCGGGACAGGGGTGTCTATGGCTACACCTTC
CASSDRDRGVYGYTF
>TRBJ1-2|TRBV7-9|NA|NA
TGTGCCAGCAGCTATCGGGACGCCCCAGTTAACTATGGCTACACCTTC
CASSYRDAPVNYGYTF
>TRBJ2-7|TRBV7-2|NA|NA
TGTGCCAGCAGCTGTACCGAAGGCTGTTCTCGTCCTAACGAGCAGTACTTC
CASSCTEGCSRPNEQYF
>TRBJ2-3|TRBV2|NA|NA
TGTGCCAGCACCTCGGGAACTTTCCCTAGCACAGATACGCAGTATTTT
CASTSGTFPSTDTQYF
>TRBJ2-5|TRBV5-6|NA|NA
TGTGCCAGCAACCCCCTTCGGGGGGCGGGCGAGACCCAGTACTTC
CASNPLRGAGETQYF
>TRBJ2-6|TRBV11-3|NA|NA
TGTGCCAGCAGCCCGGCTTCGTCCCTTAGCTCTGGGGCCAACGTCCTGACTTTC
CASSPASSLSSGANVLTF
>TRBJ2-7|TRBV5-8|NA|NA
TGTGCCAGCAGCTTAAGGGGTCCCGCCTACGAGCAGTACTTC
CASSLRGPAYEQYF
>TRBJ1-2|TRBV6-5|NA|once
TGTGCCAGCAGTTACCGCGGAGGGCTAAACTATGGCTACACCTTC
CASSYRGGLNYGYTF
>TRBJ1-3|TRBV10-3|NA|NA
TGTGCCATCAAAGGCAGGGTAGACACCATATATTTT
CAIKGRVDTIYF
>TRBJ2-3|TRBV11-3|TRBD2|NA
TGTGCCAGCAGCTGGGGTCCAGCGGGGACCACAGATACGCAGTATTTT
CASSWGPAGTTDTQYF
>TRBJ1-1|TRBV7-2|NA|once
TGTGCCAGCAGGGCGGGGGGCGAGGGCACTGAAGCTTTCTTT
CASRAGGEGTEAFF
>TRBJ2-5|TRBV6-1|NA|NA
TGTGCCAGCAGTGAAAGGGGGGGTCAAGGACCCCAAGAGACCCAGTACTTC
CASSERGGQGPQETQYF
>TRBJ2-5|TRBV7-9|TRBD1|once
TGTGCCAGCAGCGTACAGGGGGTGAGGGAGACCCAGTACTTC
CASSVQGVRETQYF
>TRBJ2-7|TRBV10-3|NA|NA
TGTGCCATCAGTGAAAGGGTGGTAGCGGAATACGAGCAGTACTTC
CAISERVVAEYEQYF
>TRBJ2-4|TRBV5-4|NA|NA
TGTGCCAGCAGCTTAAGAGGTCTCAAAAACATTCAGTACTTC
CASSLRGLKNIQYF
>TRBJ1-1|TRBV7-8|NA|NA
TGTGCCAGCAGCTTAAGACTGGGGGAAGCTTTCTTT
CASSLRLGEAFF
>TRBJ1-5|TRBV2|NA|NA
TGTGCCAGCAGTGAAGCTAGGGGGGGCGGTCAGCCCCAGCATTTT
CASSEARGGGQPQHF
>TRBJ2-7|TRBV6-1|NA|NA
TGTGCCAGCAGTGCTTACAGTGCGCCCGGTATCGAGCAGTACTTC
CASSAYSAPGIEQYF
>TRBJ1-2|TRBV7-9|TRBD1|NA
TGTGCCAGCAGCTCGTACAGGGGGCGCGGGGATGGCTACACCTTC
CASSSYRGRGDGYTF
>TRBJ2-1|TRBV7-2|NA|NA
TGTGCCAGCAGCTCCAGACCCGATTACAATGAGCAGTTCTTC
CASSSRPDYNEQFF
>TRBJ1-6|TRBV21-1|NA|NA
TGTGCCAGCAGCAAAGCGCTACAGGGGCCGTGGGCGCCCCTCCACTTT
CASSKALQGPWAPLHF
>TRBJ2-7|TRBV7-9|TRBD1|NA
TGTGCCAGCAGCTTAGGGACAGGGACGACCTACGAGCAGTACTTC
CASSLGTGTTYEQYF
>TRBJ1-2|TRBV7-2|NA|once
TGTGCCAGCAGCTTCGAACGTAACTATGGCTACACCTTC
CASSFERNYGYTF
>TRBJ1-1|TRBV15|TRBD1|NA
TGTGCCACCAGCAGAGGACAGGGGGGGGACACTGAAGCTTTCTTT
CATSRGQGGDTEAFF
>TRBJ2-5|TRBV28|TRBD1|NA
TGTGCCAGCAGTCGATTGACAGGGGCCAAGGGAGAGACCCAGTACTTC
CASSRLTGAKGETQYF
>TRBJ2-7|TRBV18|NA|once
TGTGCCAGCTCAGAACATGGGCCAAAACACGAGCAGTACTTC
CASSEHGPKHEQYF